The 15 T cell receptor beta chains below were found in one sample sequenced in a study of control samples from healthy donors and cancer patients. The table came from immunoSEQ multiplex PCR; TCRdb's copy has only in-frame clones and leaves some out. This sample has about 53,000 clones; roughly nine tenths occur once, and the top ten carry around 15%. Source material: PBMCs. Receptor source: a man aged 55 to 70 with head and neck cancer.

A single count supports this clone. CDR3 nucleotide sequence: TGTGCCAGTAGTAAATGGACTAGCGGGGGTATCAATGAGCAGTTCTTC. Its translation: CASSKWTSGGINEQFF. The genes are TRBV19 and TRBJ2-1; TRBD2 matches at 13 bases. Losses at the gene ends were 4 bases for V and 6 bases for J; bases not matched to a gene: 6. Germline V gene lookup returns CDR1 LNHDA and CDR2 SQIVND (reference sequence). CDR3 length: 16 residues.

The chain joins TRBV2 to TRBJ1-4; 10 bases are shared with TRBD1. The junction had 8 bases not matched to a gene; V was cut back by 6 bases and J by 7 bases. This CDR3 is built from 15 residues. CDR1 and CDR2 from the germline V gene are SNHLY and FYNNEI. The CDR3 DNA sequence: TGTGCCAGCAGCCCGGGGACAGGGGTTACTGAAAAACTGTTTTTT. As protein: CASSPGTGVTEKLFF.

Concerning this clone: At one end the junction does not follow the germline gene, possibly because of a read error. The DNA of the CDR3 is TGTGCCTGGACAGGACCTGGAGACACCATATATTTT. It translates to CAWTGPGDTIYF. The rearrangement links TRBV30 to TRBJ1-3; D remains ambiguous. Germline V gene data show CDR1 as GTSNPN and CDR2 as SVGIG (reference sequence). CDR3 size: 12 residues.

The rearrangement joins TRBV18 to TRBJ1-2; D gene unclear. Germline V lookup: CDR1 KGHSH, CDR2 LQKENI. The ends were cut back, 0 bases at V and 4 bases at J, with 9 bases in the middle. The CDR3 contains 14 residues. CDR3 coding DNA: TGTGCCAGCTCACCACCGGTCTATAGCTATGGCTACACCTTC. Its protein is CASSPPVYSYGYTF.

V and J are TRBV6-2 or TRBV6-3 and TRBJ2-7, with a weak D call TRBD1 (6 bases). There are 15 residues in the CDR3. Between the trimmed V and J ends, which lost 2 bases and 0 bases, there was a span of 11 bases. CDR1 MNHEY and CDR2 SVGEGT come from the germline V gene. As DNA, the CDR3 is TGTGCCAGCAGTTACCCAGGGACAATCTCCTACGAGCAGTACTTC. It yields the protein CASSYPGTISYEQYF.

The rearrangement joins TRBV5-1 to TRBJ2-7; the D gene is possibly TRBD1 (6 bases). From germline, CDR1 is SGHRS and CDR2 YFSETQ. The V end lost 4 bases, the J end lost 5 bases, and 16 bases lay between the germline ends. There are 14 residues in the CDR3. CDR3 in DNA: TGCGCCAGCAGCCCCGGACAGACCTTTGACGAGCAGTACTTC. Residues: CASSPGQTFDEQYF.

The chain combines TRBV19 with TRBJ2-7, with D possibly called TRBD1 or TRBD2 (5 bases each). From germline, CDR1 is LNHDA and CDR2 SQIVND (reference sequence). This CDR3 is 12 amino acids long. V was trimmed by 6 bases and J by 7 bases, leaving 13 bases between them. CDR3 nucleotides: TGTGCCAGTAGCTACCTCGGGGCTGAGCAGTACTTC. It specifies CASSYLGAEQYF.

Worth noting for this clone: A read error may account for a junction end that differs from germline. The V call is TRBV19, the J call TRBJ2-7, with unresolved D. The germline CDR1 and CDR2 sequences are LNHDA and SQIVND (reference sequence). The CDR3 is made up of 14 amino acids. DNA for the CDR3: TGTGCCAGTAGTATAGATCACAGCTCCAACGAGCAGTACTTC. This codes for CASSIDHSSNEQYF.

This clone has a single count. This chain links TRBV30 with TRBJ2-2; maybe TRBD2 (6 bases). The CDR3 sequence is 16 residues long. CDR1 and CDR2 (germline): GTSNPN, SVGIG (reference sequence). Trimming stripped 4 bases from V and 0 bases from J, with 15 bases between. CDR3 in DNA: TGTGCCTGGAAGCGCCCGGGAGAGGCGAACACCGGGGAGCTGTTTTTT. It specifies CAWKRPGEANTGELFF.

J is TRBJ2-5 and V is TRBV2, with D tentatively TRBD1 or TRBD2 (5 bases each). Germline V CDR1 and CDR2: SNHLY, FYNNEI. The V end was cut by 8 bases, the J end by 4 bases, with 17 bases between. The CDR3 sequence is 14 residues long. CDR3 region: CASGSFSGRETQYF. CDR3 sequence (DNA): TGTGCCAGCGGGTCTTTCTCAGGGAGAGAGACCCAGTACTTC. The whole variable domain, filled in from reference TRBV2 and TRBJ2-5, reads EPEVTQTPSHQVTQMGQEVILRCVPISNHLYFYWYRQILGQKVEFLVSFYNNEISEKSEIFDDQFSVERPDGSNFTLKIRSTKLEDSAMYFCASGSFSGRETQYFGPGTRLLVL.

The chain carries TRBV28 and TRBJ2-6, with D possibly matching TRBD1 (6 bases). V lost 5 bases to trimming and J lost 3 bases, with 14 bases between them. The length of the CDR3 is 16 residues. CDR1 and CDR2 from the germline V gene are MDHEN and SYDVKM. The CDR3 protein is CASSAHRVGGANVLTF. CDR3 coding DNA: TGTGCCAGCAGTGCCCACAGGGTAGGTGGGGCCAACGTCCTGACTTTC.

With regard to this clone: Mismatch with germline at one junction end may stem from a read error. The chain combines TRBV24-1 with TRBJ2-3, with no clear D. The CDR3 spans 15 residues. CDR1 is KGHDR, CDR2 SFDVKD, per germline. This CDR3 is CATSDVGFLSDTQYF. CDR3 nucleotide sequence: TGTGCCACGAGTGATGTGGGTTTTCTTTCGGATACGCAGTATTTT.

The chain joins TRBV6-5 to TRBJ1-2, with D unresolved. The V end lost 2 bases, the J end lost 4 bases, and 8 bases lay between the germline ends. The germline V gene encodes CDR1 MNHEY and CDR2 SVGAGI. The CDR3 contains 13 residues. DNA of the CDR3: TGTGCCAGCAGTTACAAGGGCGTCTATGGCTACACCTTC. Its translation is CASSYKGVYGYTF.

The chain employs TRBV7-2 and TRBJ2-7; D possibly corresponds to TRBD2 (6 bases). The CDR3 consists of 16 residues. Trimming took 4 bases from V and 4 from J, leaving 20 bases between them. Germline CDR1 is SGHTA and CDR2 is FQGNSA. The CDR3 here is CASSSGVPGAFYEQYF. In DNA form, the CDR3 reads TGTGCCAGCAGCTCCGGGGTTCCGGGAGCCTTTTACGAGCAGTACTTC. The full variable domain, in which reference TRBV7-2 and TRBJ2-7 provide the parts outside the CDR3, is GAGVSQSPSNKVTEKGKDVELRCDPISGHTALYWYRQSLGQGLEFLIYFQGNSAPDKSGLPSDRFSAERTGGSVSTLTIQRTQQEDSAVYLCASSSGVPGAFYEQYFGPGTRLTVT.

The chain is built from TRBV7-6 and TRBJ2-7; D unclear. V lost 2 bases and J 1 base, leaving 12 bases between the germline ends. There are 15 residues in the CDR3. Germline V gene data show CDR1 as SGHVS and CDR2 as FNYEAQ. The CDR3 region has the DNA TGTGCCAGCAGCTTAATCACCGAAAGGTCCTACGAGCAGTACTTC. This codes for CASSLITERSYEQYF. The full variable domain, rest sourced from reference TRBV7-6 and TRBJ2-7, is GAGVSQSPRYKVTKRGQDVALRCDPISGHVSLYWYRQALGQGPEFLTYFNYEAQQDKSGLPNDRFSAERPEGSISTLTIQRTEQRDSAMYRCASSLITERSYEQYFGPGTRLTVT.